This TCR beta chain was recovered during a study of OX40 agonist ivuxolimab in advanced cancers. Sequencing was performed with immunoSEQ multiplex PCR; in TCRdb, only in-frame clones are kept and a portion is missing. In the table there are about 93,000 clones, 92% of which are singletons. Germline CDR1 and CDR2: SGHNT and YENEEA. The V segment lost 5 bases and the J segment 0 bases; nucleotides outside the gene matches: 6. This CDR3 has 17 amino acids. The chain links TRBV11-3 to TRBJ1-6, with 8 nucleotides matching TRBD1. The receptor was derived from an adult with an advanced solid tumor such as melanoma, head and neck, liver or kidney cancer. Sequencing used CD4+ or CD8+ T cells sorted from blood, obtained in a trial of the OX40 agonist ivuxolimab. CDR3: CASSRQGPSSYNSPLHF. The CDR3 coding sequence is TGTGCCAGCAGCCGACAGGGGCCGAGCTCCTATAATTCACCCCTCCACTTT. The full variable domain, its missing parts supplied by reference TRBV11-3 and TRBJ1-6, is EAGVVQSPRYKIIEKKQPVAFWCNPISGHNTLYWYLQNLGQGPELLIRYENEEAVDDSQLPKDRFSAERLKGVDSTLKIQPAELGDSAVYLCASSRQGPSSYNSPLHFGNGTRLTVT.